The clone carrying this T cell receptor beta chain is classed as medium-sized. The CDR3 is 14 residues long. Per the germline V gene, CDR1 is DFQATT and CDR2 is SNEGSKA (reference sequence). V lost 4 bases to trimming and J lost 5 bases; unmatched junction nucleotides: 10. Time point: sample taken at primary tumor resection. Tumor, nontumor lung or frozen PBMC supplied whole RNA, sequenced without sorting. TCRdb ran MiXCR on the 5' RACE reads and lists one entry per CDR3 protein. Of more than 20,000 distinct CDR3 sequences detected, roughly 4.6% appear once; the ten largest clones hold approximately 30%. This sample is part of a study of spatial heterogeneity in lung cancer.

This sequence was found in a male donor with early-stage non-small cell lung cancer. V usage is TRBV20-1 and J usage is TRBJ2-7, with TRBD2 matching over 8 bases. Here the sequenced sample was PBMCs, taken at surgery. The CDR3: CSAITSGRWDEQYF. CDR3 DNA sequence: TGCAGTGCTATCACAAGCGGGAGATGGGACGAGCAGTACTTC.